This TCR beta chain was retrieved from a study of lymphopenia after photon versus proton radiotherapy. Study-wide results and caveats: Authors raise, but do not show, better survival with proton therapy. Relative stability marked proton patients; photon patients lost diversity and naive cells. Post-nadir diversity loss with photons came from oligoclonal expansion, particularly CD8+ Temra cells.

V was pared by 1 base and J by 4 bases, with 3 bases between. Germline values: CDR1 SGHRS, CDR2 YFSETQ. There are 11 residues in the CDR3. In the case of this clone: Its antigen is currently unknown.

Some clones are missing from TCRdb's copy, which holds only in-frame ones; the method was immunoSEQ multiplex PCR. This sample has roughly 150,000 clones, with approximately 91% found just once. The sequences come from peripheral blood, collected from a patient treated with photon-based radiotherapy. V usage is TRBV5-1 and J usage is TRBJ2-7, with D unresolved. The sequence came from a man aged 50 to 60 with gastric cancer. DNA for the CDR3: TGCGCCAGCAGCTTGAATTACGAGCAGTACTTC. Translated, it gives CASSLNYEQYF.